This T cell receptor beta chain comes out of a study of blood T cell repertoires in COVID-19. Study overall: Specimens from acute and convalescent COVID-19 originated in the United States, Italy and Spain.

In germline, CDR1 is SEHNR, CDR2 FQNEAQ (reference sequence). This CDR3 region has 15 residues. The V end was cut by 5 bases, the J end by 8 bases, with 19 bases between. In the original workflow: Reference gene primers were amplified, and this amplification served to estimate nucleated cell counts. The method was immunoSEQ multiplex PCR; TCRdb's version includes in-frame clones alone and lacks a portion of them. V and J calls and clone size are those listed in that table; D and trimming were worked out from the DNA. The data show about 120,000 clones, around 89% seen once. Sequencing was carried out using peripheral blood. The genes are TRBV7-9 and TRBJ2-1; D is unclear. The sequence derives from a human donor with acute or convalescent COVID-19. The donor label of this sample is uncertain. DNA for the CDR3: TGTGCCAGCAGCGATACAGAGAGTTACGTGGATGAGCAGTTCTTC. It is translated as CASSDTESYVDEQFF.